This T cell receptor beta chain is from a study of early T cells in non-severe SARS-CoV-2 infection. This clonotype was detected only a few times. Via MiXCR, TCRdb re-called the 5' RACE reads, giving one row per CDR3 protein. The sample gives 35,000 to 55,000 distinct CDR3 sequences, 20% to 25% of which show up once; 4.5% to 5% is in the top ten. Germline CDR1 LGHNA, CDR2 YNFKEQ. V was trimmed by 1 base and J by 4 bases, leaving 17 bases between them. The CDR3 totals 16 residues. Source: whole blood, taken at baseline. The TCR comes from an adult who was a healthcare worker with PCR-confirmed SARS-CoV-2 infection or an uninfected control (not recorded which). The rearrangement uses TRBV4-2 and TRBJ2-7, with D possibly TRBD2 on 6 matching bases. The CDR3, as DNA: TGTGCCAGCAGCCAAGGTTTTGGCGGGGACGTGTACGAGCAGTACTTC. Amino acid sequence: CASSQGFGGDVYEQYF.